The sequence of this T cell receptor (beta chain) was determined in a study of cytomegalovirus exposure and HLA in healthy donors. General study points: CMV serostatus was the only immune exposure information that was available. Most of the TCR beta V segments (in an earlier analysis) were productive either about 87% or about 30% of the time. Of the V segments, some could not be distinguished, including TRBV6-2 and TRBV6-3, and were excluded.

Everyone who donated was a healthy bone marrow donor. The PCR ran on 60 Vbeta and 13 Jbeta primers. TCRdb's copy holds only in-frame clones and misses some; the assay was immunoSEQ multiplex PCR. Found here are about 240,000 clones, over 70% of them singletons; the top ten hold about 7.3%. Looked up from germline, CDR1 is SGHTA and CDR2 is FQGNSA. Trimming pared 8 bases from V and 1 base from J, leaving 14 bases between. The CDR3 length is 14 residues. About this clone itself: Antigen unknown.

The rearrangement uses TRBV7-2 and TRBJ2-5; TRBD2 might be the D (6 bases). The source is a woman aged 55-75 years in good health and CMV-seropositive. Input material: PBMCs. CDR3 protein: CASAQGGRQETQYF. CDR3 DNA sequence: TGTGCCAGCGCGCAGGGAGGACGCCAAGAGACCCAGTACTTC.